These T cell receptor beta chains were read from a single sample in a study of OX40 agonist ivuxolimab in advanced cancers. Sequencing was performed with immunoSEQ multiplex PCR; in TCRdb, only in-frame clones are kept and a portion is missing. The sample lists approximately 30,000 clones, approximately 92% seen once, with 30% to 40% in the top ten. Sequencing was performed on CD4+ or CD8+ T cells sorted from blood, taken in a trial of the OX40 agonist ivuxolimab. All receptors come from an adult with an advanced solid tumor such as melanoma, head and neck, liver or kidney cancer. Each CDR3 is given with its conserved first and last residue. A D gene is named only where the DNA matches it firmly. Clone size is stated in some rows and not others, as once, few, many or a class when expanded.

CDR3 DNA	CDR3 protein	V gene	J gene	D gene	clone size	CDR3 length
TGTGCCAGCAGCTTAGGAGGGTCTGGAAACACCATATATTTT	CASSLGGSGNTIYF	TRBV11-2	TRBJ1-3	-	-	14
TGTGCCAGCAGCCCAGACACCGGAGTAGCTAACTATGGCTACACCTTC	CASSPDTGVANYGYTF	TRBV6-6	TRBJ1-2	-	-	16
TGTGCCAGCAGCCCCAGTTCGGGCTACACCTTC	CASSPSSGYTF	TRBV7-9	TRBJ1-2	-	once	11
TGTGCCAGCAGCCAAGCTCGGCCGGGACTAGCGGGAGATGGGGTACCGGCAGATACGCAGTATTTT	CASSQARPGLAGDGVPADTQYF	TRBV4-2	TRBJ2-3	TRBD2	-	22
TGTGCCAGCACCGAAGGGGTAGGGTCTTTCTACGAGCAGTACTTC	CASTEGVGSFYEQYF	TRBV7-9	TRBJ2-7	-	once	15
TGTGCCAGCAGCTTGGCCGGGCACGGGGAGCTGTTTTTT	CASSLAGHGELFF	TRBV5-6	TRBJ2-2	-	medium-sized	13
TGTGCCAGCAGTTACGTTCGAGTGGATCCCGGGGAGCTGTTTTTT	CASSYVRVDPGELFF	TRBV27	TRBJ2-2	-	-	15
TGCAGCGCGGGGACAGGGGGACCTGCAACTAATGAAAAACTGTTTTTT	CSAGTGGPATNEKLFF	TRBV29-1	TRBJ1-4	TRBD1	-	16
TGCAGCGCCCCTAGTCCGGGACACACAGATACGCAGTATTTT	CSAPSPGHTDTQYF	TRBV29-1	TRBJ2-3	-	-	14
TGTGCCAGCAGCGTCGACAGGGGTACCTACGAGCAGTACTTC	CASSVDRGTYEQYF	TRBV9	TRBJ2-7	TRBD1	-	14
TGTGCCAGCAGCAATATTATCGGGACGGCGCATAACTATGGCTACACCTTC	CASSNIIGTAHNYGYTF	TRBV7-9	TRBJ1-2	-	few	17
TGTGCCAGCAGCCAAGCCCCCCCGGGACTCCGTTTTGTCGAGGAATACAATGAGCAGTTCTTC	CASSQAPPGLRFVEEYNEQFF	TRBV4-2	TRBJ2-1	-	once	21
TGTGCCAGCAGTTACGGCAATGAGCAGTTCTTC	CASSYGNEQFF	TRBV6-6	TRBJ2-1	-	-	11
TGTGCCAGCAGCTTAGCGACCTCCTACAATGAGCAGTTCTTC	CASSLATSYNEQFF	TRBV27	TRBJ2-1	-	-	14
TGTGCCAGCAGCGCAGCAGACGGACCAGATACGCAGTATTTT	CASSAADGPDTQYF	TRBV9	TRBJ2-3	-	-	14
TGCGCCAGCAGCCAAGATCCGCCCTCCTACAATGAGCAGTTCTTC	CASSQDPPSYNEQFF	TRBV4-3	TRBJ2-1	-	-	15
TGTGCCAGCAGCCCCGTGGAAAACACTGAAGCTTTCTTT	CASSPVENTEAFF	TRBV6-5	TRBJ1-1	-	once	13
TGCGCCAGCAGCATACTAGCGGGAGGGTCAAGTCTTGAAGACATTCAGTACTTC	CASSILAGGSSLEDIQYF	TRBV5-1	TRBJ2-4	TRBD2	-	18
TGTGCCAGCAGCTCAACCGGGACTAGCGCCCTAAGCACAGATACGCAGTATTTT	CASSSTGTSALSTDTQYF	TRBV11-2	TRBJ2-3	TRBD2	-	18
TGTGCCAGCGCCCAAGGAGGGACGTACAATGAGCAGTTCTTC	CASAQGGTYNEQFF	TRBV27	TRBJ2-1	-	-	14
TGTGCCAGCAGCTGGGACCTTCAACCGAACACCATATATTTT	CASSWDLQPNTIYF	TRBV11-2	TRBJ1-3	-	-	14
TGTGCCAGCATTCCTGTCCGGGACAGCCCGACCGGGGAGCTGTTTTTT	CASIPVRDSPTGELFF	TRBV27	TRBJ2-2	TRBD1	-	16
TGCGCCAGCAGCGATCCGGGACAGGGTTCCACCGGGGAGCTGTTTTTT	CASSDPGQGSTGELFF	TRBV10-2	TRBJ2-2	TRBD1	-	16
TGTGCCAGCAGCTCAACAGGGTACGATGAGCAGTTCTTC	CASSSTGYDEQFF	TRBV7-2	TRBJ2-1	-	-	13
TGTGCCAGCAGCCCACCCGCCCCCGAGCAGTACTTC	CASSPPAPEQYF	TRBV7-9	TRBJ2-7	-	-	12
TGTGCCAGCAGCTCAAGGGACGGGGCCCTGAATCAGCCCCAGCATTTT	CASSSRDGALNQPQHF	TRBV11-1	TRBJ1-5	-	-	16
TGTGCCAGCAGCCCCGGAGGGCGGGGTGATACAGATACGCAGTATTTT	CASSPGGRGDTDTQYF	TRBV11-2	TRBJ2-3	-	few	16
TGTGCCAGCAGCCAATTATGGGGAGGGGACGCAGATACGCAGTATTTT	CASSQLWGGDADTQYF	TRBV14	TRBJ2-3	TRBD2	-	16
TGTGCCAGCAGCGAGAGGGGGGGAAACTACGAGCAGTACTTC	CASSERGGNYEQYF	TRBV11-2	TRBJ2-7	-	-	14
TGTGCCACCAGCAGACGCCGGGATCTGAACACTGAAGCTTTCTTT	CATSRRRDLNTEAFF	TRBV15	TRBJ1-1	-	-	15
TGTGCCAGCAGTCCACGGACTAGCGGGAGTTTAAGCTCCTACGAGCAGTACTTC	CASSPRTSGSLSSYEQYF	TRBV28	TRBJ2-7	TRBD2	-	18
TGTGCCAGTACCATGGCGACTAGCGGGATTTATGAGCAGTTCTTC	CASTMATSGIYEQFF	TRBV27	TRBJ2-1	TRBD2	-	15
TGTGCCAGCAGCCCCTCGTTAAATGAGCAGTTCTTC	CASSPSLNEQFF	TRBV7-6	TRBJ2-1	-	once	12
TGTGCCAGCAGTTTGATAGGGCCAGATACGCAGTATTTT	CASSLIGPDTQYF	TRBV27	TRBJ2-3	-	-	13
TGTGCCAGCAGCTTTTTGGAGTGGGGCGGGAGGCTAGAGACCCAGTACTTC	CASSFLEWGGRLETQYF	TRBV7-2	TRBJ2-5	TRBD2	-	17
TGTGCCAGCAGTTCGCTAGCGGGAGTAATGGGGGGGCGCTCCTACAATGAGCAGTTCTTC	CASSSLAGVMGGRSYNEQFF	TRBV28	TRBJ2-1	TRBD2	-	20
TGTGCCAGCCGGTTAGCGGGAGGACAAGAGACCCAGTACTTC	CASRLAGGQETQYF	TRBV7-8	TRBJ2-5	TRBD2	-	14
TGTGCCAGCAGTGAATTGACAGGGGGTTTCAACTACGAGCAGTACTTC	CASSELTGGFNYEQYF	TRBV25-1	TRBJ2-7	TRBD1	-	16
TGTGCCAGTAGTATCACCAGGGATTCGGGTCAGCCCCAGCATTTT	CASSITRDSGQPQHF	TRBV19	TRBJ1-5	-	-	15
TGTGCCAGCAGTTTCCAGAGCTCCTACGAGCAGTACTTC	CASSFQSSYEQYF	TRBV6-5	TRBJ2-7	-	-	13